This T cell receptor (beta chain) was captured by sequencing in a study of blood T cell repertoires in COVID-19. The Seattle site enrolled patients during active infection and followed them longitudinally. The protocol was immunoSEQ multiplex PCR, while the TCRdb copy is restricted to in-frame clones and leaves out a portion. The sample records roughly 320,000 clones, around 89% being singletons. Germline V gene lookup returns CDR1 MGHRA and CDR2 YSYEKL. V dropped 0 bases and J dropped 2 bases, with 16 bases sitting between them. This CDR3 has 17 amino acids. This clonotype was obtained from a woman aged 45-65 years with COVID-19, enrolled during active disease. This chain connects TRBV4-1 to TRBJ1-1, with D maybe TRBD1 (5 bases). Sequencing was performed on peripheral blood. In DNA, the CDR3 is TGCGCCAGCAGCCAAGAATCCAGTAGGGGTTCCAACACTGAAGCTTTCTTT. Translation: CASSQESSRGSNTEAFF.